This is a list of T cell receptor beta chains from one sample in a study of neoadjuvant nivolumab and ipilimumab in lung cancer. Sequencing used immunoSEQ multiplex PCR; TCRdb keeps in-frame clones, though not all of them. This table holds approximately 17,000 clones, approximately 79% found once. The sample here was tumor tissue, taken after neoadjuvant nivolumab, alone or with ipilimumab, at or shortly before surgery. The source is an adult with non-small cell lung cancer. The CDR3 runs from the conserved cysteine through the conserved F or W. The D gene is left open where the match is weak. Size is omitted from some rows. Given values are once, few, many or a class for expanded clones.

D	V	J	size	CDR3	DNA
-	TRBV5-4	TRBJ2-3	-	CASSLDIGHTDTQYF	TGTGCCAGCAGCTTGGATATCGGTCACACAGATACGCAGTATTTT
-	TRBV4-3	TRBJ2-2	-	CASSQSGQGGELFF	TGCGCCAGCAGCCAATCCGGCCAGGGCGGGGAGCTGTTTTTT
-	TRBV30	TRBJ1-5	-	CAWGQTYNQPQHF	TGTGCCTGGGGACAGACCTACAATCAGCCCCAGCATTTT
-	TRBV19	TRBJ2-1	few	CASSRRNEQFF	TGTGCCAGTAGTAGACGTAATGAGCAGTTCTTC
-	TRBV7-3	TRBJ2-3	-	CASSLAVTTDTQYF	TGTGCCAGCAGCTTAGCGGTGACCACAGATACGCAGTATTTT
TRBD1	TRBV2	TRBJ2-7	-	CASSEAGDRGPEQYF	TGTGCCAGCAGTGAAGCGGGAGACAGGGGGCCCGAGCAGTACTTC
TRBD1	TRBV4-1	TRBJ1-3	-	CASSLNPTGGASGNTIYF	TGCGCCAGCAGCCTAAACCCCACAGGGGGCGCATCTGGAAACACCATATATTTT
-	TRBV5-4	TRBJ1-2	-	CASTPAGNSDYGYTF	TGTGCCAGCACCCCGGCAGGGAACAGCGACTATGGCTACACCTTC
-	TRBV6-1	TRBJ1-5	once	CASSENESNQPQHF	TGTGCCAGCAGTGAAAATGAAAGCAATCAGCCCCAGCATTTT
-	TRBV7-2	TRBJ2-3	-	CASSLDQSTDTQYF	TGTGCCAGCAGCTTAGACCAGAGCACAGATACGCAGTATTTT
-	TRBV4-3	TRBJ2-3	-	CASSQEGRIADTQYF	TGCGCCAGCAGCCAAGAGGGGAGGATCGCAGATACGCAGTATTTT
-	TRBV7-3	TRBJ2-1	-	CASSLRGPSEQFF	TGTGCCAGCAGCTTAAGAGGGCCATCTGAGCAGTTCTTC
-	TRBV11-2	TRBJ1-2	-	CASGFGTDVRQGYTF	TGTGCCAGCGGCTTCGGTACGGACGTGAGACAAGGCTACACCTTC
-	TRBV5-1	TRBJ1-1	-	CASSGRGGLNTEAFF	TGCGCCAGCAGCGGACGCGGGGGCTTAAACACTGAAGCTTTCTTT
TRBD1	TRBV29-1	TRBJ1-1	-	CSVEGTLTGGGSEAFF	TGCAGCGTTGAAGGAACCCTGACAGGGGGAGGCTCTGAAGCTTTCTTT
TRBD2	TRBV29-1	TRBJ2-3	-	CSANQGGTDTQYF	TGCAGCGCCAACCAGGGAGGGACAGATACGCAGTATTTT
TRBD1	TRBV9	TRBJ1-1	-	CASSFGTAAAFF	TGTGCCAGCAGCTTCGGGACAGCAGCAGCTTTCTTT
-	TRBV5-1	TRBJ2-7	few	CASSLGNYEQYF	TGCGCCAGCAGCTTGGGGAATTACGAGCAGTACTTC
-	TRBV11-1	TRBJ2-1	-	CASSLEANSYNEQFF	TGTGCCAGCAGCTTAGAGGCCAATTCCTACAATGAGCAGTTCTTC
-	TRBV20-1	TRBJ2-7	few	CSAFLDREQYF	TGCAGTGCTTTTCTAGATCGCGAGCAGTACTTC
-	TRBV7-8	TRBJ1-5	medium-sized	CASSRTPDQPQHF	TGTGCCAGCAGCCGGACACCCGATCAGCCCCAGCATTTT
TRBD1	TRBV5-1	TRBJ1-2	-	CASSFSRDRGRGVGYTF	TGCGCCAGCAGCTTTTCTCGGGACAGGGGGCGTGGTGTCGGCTACACCTTC
-	TRBV7-9	TRBJ2-5	once	CASSQLWQSQETQYF	TGTGCCAGCAGCCAACTTTGGCAAAGCCAAGAGACCCAGTACTTC
-	TRBV5-6	TRBJ2-2	-	CASSLRFNTGELFF	TGTGCCAGCAGCTTGAGATTTAACACCGGGGAGCTGTTTTTT
-	TRBV4-2	TRBJ1-5	medium-sized	CASSQDYREHQPQHF	TGTGCCAGCAGCCAAGATTACAGGGAGCATCAGCCCCAGCATTTT
TRBD1	TRBV14	TRBJ2-1	few	CASSPRQGGEQFF	TGTGCCAGCAGCCCCCGACAGGGCGGTGAGCAGTTCTTC
-	TRBV7-2	TRBJ1-4	-	CASSLTRGTNEKLFF	TGTGCCAGCAGCTTAACCAGGGGCACTAATGAAAAACTGTTTTTT
-	TRBV18	TRBJ1-1	-	CASSPRTKGMNTEAFF	TGTGCCAGCTCACCACGGACTAAGGGAATGAACACTGAAGCTTTCTTT
-	TRBV6-1	TRBJ2-1	-	CASSRDTSEQFF	TGTGCCAGCAGCAGGGACACCAGTGAGCAGTTCTTC
-	TRBV7-9	TRBJ2-6	-	CASAQPSGSGANVLTF	TGTGCCAGCGCCCAGCCGTCAGGCTCTGGGGCCAACGTCCTGACTTTC
-	TRBV6-5	TRBJ2-7	few	CASSNTIYEQYF	TGTGCCAGCAGTAACACTATTTACGAGCAGTACTTC
TRBD2	TRBV5-4	TRBJ2-7	-	CASSLGLAGESSYEQYF	TGTGCCAGCAGCTTGGGACTAGCGGGGGAGAGCTCCTACGAGCAGTACTTC
-	TRBV29-1	TRBJ2-3	-	CSPWVGPDTQYF	TGCAGCCCCTGGGTGGGCCCAGATACGCAGTATTTT
-	TRBV14	TRBJ2-7	-	CASSLKRAKSSYEQYF	TGTGCCAGCAGCCTCAAAAGGGCGAAGAGCTCCTACGAGCAGTACTTC
-	TRBV29-1	TRBJ2-7	-	CSVQWTFHEQYF	TGCAGCGTCCAGTGGACTTTTCACGAGCAGTACTTC
-	TRBV19	TRBJ2-5	medium-sized	CASSPGLETQYF	TGTGCCAGTAGCCCGGGGTTAGAGACCCAGTACTTC
TRBD1	TRBV4-2	TRBJ1-5	-	CASSQGTGGTQPQHF	TGTGCCAGCAGCCAGGGGACAGGGGGCACTCAGCCCCAGCATTTT
-	TRBV5-1	TRBJ1-3	-	CASSLGWGENTIYF	TGCGCCAGCAGCTTGGGTTGGGGAGAGAACACCATATATTTT
-	TRBV9	TRBJ1-1	-	CASSVDPDLNTEAFF	TGTGCCAGCAGCGTAGATCCAGATCTGAACACTGAAGCTTTCTTT
TRBD1	TRBV18	TRBJ2-2	-	CASSPRRDRVGTGELFF	TGTGCCAGCTCACCACGTCGGGACAGGGTTGGGACCGGGGAGCTGTTTTTT
TRBD1	TRBV6-5	TRBJ2-7	few	CASRRDRGFNEQYF	TGTGCCAGCAGGAGAGACAGGGGTTTCAACGAGCAGTACTTC
TRBD1	TRBV2	TRBJ2-3	-	CASRSDRSTDTQYF	TGTGCCAGCAGATCGGACAGGAGCACAGATACGCAGTATTTT
-	TRBV5-3	TRBJ1-1	-	CASSLWSGTEAFF	TGTGCCAGCAGCTTGTGGTCTGGCACTGAAGCTTTCTTT
-	TRBV6-5	TRBJ2-5	once	CASAGPGFLQETQYF	TGTGCCAGCGCCGGGCCAGGGTTCCTTCAAGAGACCCAGTACTTC
-	TRBV5-4	TRBJ2-2	-	CASSLGAGDTGELFF	TGTGCCAGCAGCTTGGGAGCAGGGGACACCGGGGAGCTGTTTTTT
-	TRBV6-1	TRBJ1-2	-	CASSDLQGDYGYTF	TGTGCCAGCAGTGACCTACAGGGAGACTATGGCTACACCTTC
-	TRBV5-1	TRBJ2-1	-	CASSLAGVTQNNEQFF	TGCGCCAGCAGCTTGGCCGGGGTAACCCAAAACAATGAGCAGTTCTTC
TRBD2	TRBV30	TRBJ2-3	-	CAWSGLAGGPDTQYF	TGTGCCTGGAGTGGGCTAGCGGGGGGCCCGGATACGCAGTATTTT
TRBD2	TRBV19	TRBJ2-1	-	CASSSGLAGASSYNEQFF	TGTGCCAGTAGTTCCGGACTAGCGGGGGCGAGCTCCTACAATGAGCAGTTCTTC
TRBD1	TRBV29-1	TRBJ1-5	-	CSALTGTGSSSNQPQHF	TGCAGCGCCCTTACCGGGACAGGGAGTTCGAGCAATCAGCCCCAGCATTTT
-	TRBV6-5	TRBJ1-5	-	CASSYGRGGNQPQHF	TGTGCCAGCAGTTACGGAAGGGGTGGCAATCAGCCCCAGCATTTT
TRBD1	TRBV15	TRBJ1-3	-	CATSRDPGQGSGNTIYF	TGTGCCACCAGCAGAGATCCCGGACAGGGTAGTGGAAACACCATATATTTT
TRBD1	TRBV6-5	TRBJ1-1	-	CASSYGTGGRSTEAFF	TGTGCCAGCAGTTACGGGACAGGGGGCAGGAGCACTGAAGCTTTCTTT
-	TRBV9	TRBJ2-3	once	CASSVNRETSTDTQYF	TGTGCCAGCAGCGTTAACAGAGAAACTAGCACAGATACGCAGTATTTT
TRBD2	TRBV2	TRBJ2-3	-	CASSEPSGLTDTQYF	TGTGCCAGCAGTGAGCCTAGCGGACTCACAGATACGCAGTATTTT